This passage covers 5 T cell receptor beta chains from one sample sequenced in a study of T cells after posttransplantation cyclophosphamide. The data were produced by immunoSEQ multiplex PCR, yet TCRdb's version contains in-frame clones alone and is incomplete. The data show some 38,000 clones, with none appearing a single time. Material for sequencing was PBMCs. These receptors were obtained from a man aged 45-60 years in good health, CMV-negative, and a related stem cell transplant donor.

This clone has just a few counts. This CDR3 is also generated by other DNA sequences in the sample. J is TRBJ1-6 and V is TRBV7-2; maybe TRBD1 (6 bases). CDR1 is SGHTA, CDR2 FQGNSA, per germline. The CDR3 is 15 amino acids. V lost 1 base and J lost 7, with 11 bases in between. CDR3 nucleotide sequence: TGTGCCAGCAGCTTAGTGGGGGGGGGCAATTCACCCCTCCACTTT. This translates into CASSLVGGGNSPLHF. Full variable domain (outside the CDR3, taken from reference TRBV7-2 and TRBJ1-6): GAGVSQSPSNKVTEKGKDVELRCDPISGHTALYWYRQSLGQGLEFLIYFQGNSAPDKSGLPSDRFSAERTGGSVSTLTIQRTQQEDSAVYLCASSLVGGGNSPLHFGNGTRLTVT.

This clone was counted a few times. The chain joins TRBV7-2 to TRBJ2-5; the D is unclear. Trimming removed 1 base from V and 4 bases from J, with 10 bases in between. Germline values: CDR1 SGHTA, CDR2 FQGNSA. The CDR3 consists of 14 residues. The CDR3 DNA reads TGTGCCAGCAGCTTAGGTAGTAACTCAGAGACCCAGTACTTC. It codes for CASSLGSNSETQYF.

This clone was detected only a few times. The chain employs TRBV4-1 and TRBJ2-5; D is undetermined. This CDR3 region has 14 residues. V was shortened by 1 base and J by 4 bases, with 10 bases between the two germline ends. In germline, CDR1 is MGHRA, CDR2 YSYEKL. The CDR3: CASSQVSSRETQYF. The CDR3 DNA is TGCGCCAGCAGCCAAGTATCGAGCCGAGAGACCCAGTACTTC.

This clone was seen only a few times. The V and J genes are TRBV5-1 and TRBJ2-5; tentative D call: TRBD2 (6 bases). The better agreement between TRBJ2-7 and the DNA end casts doubt on the J call. The CDR3 covers 15 residues. Germline V CDR1 and CDR2: SGHRS, YFSETQ. CDR3: CASSLGDSGRYEQYF. DNA of the CDR3: TGCGCCAGCAGCTTGGGGGACTCGGGCCGCTACGAGCAGTACTTC.

This clone was seen at least ten times. The V gene is TRBV25-1, the J gene TRBJ2-2; the D gene is possibly TRBD1 (5 bases). The CDR3 extends over 16 amino acids. The ends were cut back, 7 bases at V and 2 bases at J, with 17 bases in the middle. CDR1 and CDR2 (germline): MGHDK, SYGVNS. The chain's CDR3 is CASTPREAANTGELFF. The CDR3 nucleotides are TGTGCCAGCACCCCCAGGGAAGCCGCTAACACCGGGGAGCTGTTTTTT.